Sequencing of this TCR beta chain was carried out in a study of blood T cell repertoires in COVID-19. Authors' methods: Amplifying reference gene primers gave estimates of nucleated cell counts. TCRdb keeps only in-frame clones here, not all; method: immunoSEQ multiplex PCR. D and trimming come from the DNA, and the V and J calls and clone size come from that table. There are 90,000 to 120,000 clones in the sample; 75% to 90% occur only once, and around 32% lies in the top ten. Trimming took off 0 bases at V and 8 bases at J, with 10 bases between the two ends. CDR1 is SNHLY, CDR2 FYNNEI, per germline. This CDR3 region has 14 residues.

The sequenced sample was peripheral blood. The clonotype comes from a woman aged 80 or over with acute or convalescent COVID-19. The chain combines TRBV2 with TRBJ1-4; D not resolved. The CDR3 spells CASSEASIGEKLFF. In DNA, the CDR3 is TGTGCCAGCAGTGAAGCTAGCATTGGAGAAAAACTGTTTTTT.